This T cell receptor (beta chain) is drawn from a study of T-cell memory formation after mild COVID-19. Turning to the study itself: TCR clusters were largely donor specific. Whole-study results and caveats: The finding that pre-infection memory included some responding clones suggested that cross-reactive memory joined. Contracting CD8+ clones were enriched in EMRA, CD4+ mainly in CM and EM.

TCRdb itself ran the 5' RACE reads through MiXCR, one entry per CDR3 protein. The sample consists of 550,000 to 700,000 distinct CDR3 sequences, roughly 18% of them appearing once. V lost 6 bases, J lost 7 bases, and 7 bases lay in between. This CDR3 region has 11 residues. Germline CDR1 MNHEY, CDR2 SMNVEV (reference sequence). Ten or more counts support this clonotype. Its antigen is not known. The sample taken for sequencing was PBMCs or a T cell subset sorted from them (not recorded which). This chain joins TRBV27 and TRBJ2-1; no reliable D call. This TCR was recovered from an adult woman who had mild COVID-19 (a few samples of this study predate the infection). Cell type and time point are not known. The CDR3 region is CASSSGNEQFF. DNA of the CDR3: TGTGCCAGCAGCTCCGGTAATGAGCAGTTCTTC.